These 27 T cell receptor beta chains originate from one sample sequenced in a study of cytomegalovirus exposure and HLA in healthy donors. TCRdb's table, derived via immunoSEQ multiplex PCR, lists solely in-frame clones and lacks some. Found here are tens of thousands of clones, approximately 90% of them singletons; the top ten hold 3% to 4.5%. The sample consisted of PBMCs. These receptors were obtained from a woman aged 18-29 years in good health and CMV-seropositive.

The V gene is TRBV4-1, the J gene TRBJ1-5; no reliable D call. CDR1 and CDR2 from the germline V gene are MGHRA and YSYEKL. The CDR3 runs 13 residues. Between the trimmed V and J ends, which lost 4 bases and 7 bases, there was a span of 11 bases. The CDR3 protein is CASSREGEQPQHF. The CDR3 DNA reads as TGCGCCAGCAGCCGGGAGGGAGAACAGCCCCAGCATTTT.

The rearrangement uses TRBV19 and TRBJ2-2; D perhaps matches TRBD2 (5 bases). The CDR3 loop spans 14 amino acids. With 3 bases removed from V and 6 bases from J, the gap between germline ends came to 11 bases. In germline, CDR1 is LNHDA, CDR2 SQIVND (reference sequence). DNA of the CDR3: TGTGCCAGTAGTATTGAGGGTTCTCCCGGGGAGCTGTTTTTT. As protein: CASSIEGSPGELFF. Using reference TRBV19 and TRBJ2-2 for the parts outside the CDR3, the full variable domain is DGGITQSPKYLFRKEGQNVTLSCEQNLNHDAMYWYRQDPGQGLRLIYYSQIVNDFQKGDIAEGYSVSREKKESFPLTVTSAQKNPTAFYLCASSIEGSPGELFFGEGSRLTVL.

J is TRBJ2-5 and V is TRBV11-2; D is perhaps TRBD1 (6 bases). The CDR3 runs 14 residues. Germline V CDR1 and CDR2: SGHAT, FQNNGV. Between the trimmed V and J ends, which lost 4 bases and 5 bases, there was a span of 14 bases. The CDR3 DNA reads TGTGCCAGCAGCTCTACAGGGTGGGGGGAGACCCAGTACTTC. It codes for CASSSTGWGETQYF.

This chain connects TRBV5-4 to TRBJ2-5; D is unresolved. The germline V gene has CDR1 SGHNT and CDR2 YYREEE (reference sequence). V lost 2 bases and J lost 1, with 6 bases in between. The CDR3 spans 13 residues. The CDR3 protein is CASSFPGQETQYF. CDR3 sequence (DNA): TGTGCCAGCAGCTTCCCAGGCCAAGAGACCCAGTACTTC.

V and J are TRBV6-6 and TRBJ2-5; D unclear. V lost 5 bases, J lost 5 bases, and 15 bases lay in between. This CDR3 region has 14 residues. Germline lookup yields CDR1 MNHNY and CDR2 SVGAGI (reference sequence). The CDR3 DNA reads as TGTGCCAGCAGTCGAGAGTTGCTGTTGGAGACCCAGTACTTC. Protein product: CASSRELLLETQYF.

This clone was seen only once. This sequence joins TRBV28 and TRBJ2-5; 9 nucleotides agree with TRBD1. The J segment lost 4 bases and the V segment lost 5 bases, leaving 5 bases of the junction unmatched. The CDR3 runs to 14 residues. Germline V CDR1 and CDR2: MDHEN, SYDVKM. The CDR3 protein is CASSEGQGVETQYF. In DNA form, the CDR3 reads TGTGCCAGCAGTGAGGGACAGGGTGTAGAGACCCAGTACTTC.

This clone was detected once. This sequence joins TRBV19 and TRBJ1-1; the match to TRBD1 covers 10 bases. After removal of 10 bases from V and 1 base from J, the junction contained 15 bases not matched to a gene. The germline V gene has CDR1 LNHDA and CDR2 SQIVND (reference sequence). This CDR3 is 17 amino acids long. The CDR3 sequence: CATTDVGQGIPNTEAFF. The DNA of the CDR3 is TGTGCCACCACCGACGTGGGACAGGGGATCCCGAACACTGAAGCTTTCTTT.

The chain is built from TRBV6-5 and TRBJ2-5; D may be TRBD2 (6 bases). Looked up from germline, CDR1 is MNHEY and CDR2 is SVGAGI. Trimming pared 4 bases from V and 1 base from J, leaving 16 bases between. This CDR3 has 16 residues. In DNA form, the CDR3 reads TGTGCCAGCAGTTCCCCGTCCCGGGAGCTCCAAGAGACCCAGTACTTC. As protein: CASSSPSRELQETQYF.

V is TRBV5-1 and J is TRBJ1-1; D is possibly TRBD1 (5 bases). Germline V gives CDR1 SGHRS, CDR2 YFSETQ. V was clipped by 0 bases and J by 1 base, with 7 bases between them. The CDR3 is made up of 14 amino acids. The DNA of the CDR3 is TGCGCCAGCAGCTTGGGAGGACAGAACACTGAAGCTTTCTTT. It codes for CASSLGGQNTEAFF.

The rearrangement links TRBV12-2 to TRBJ2-2; the listed D gene, TRBD1, was not tested against the DNA. TRBV12-2 is listed as a pseudogene. The CDR3 consists of 16 residues. CDR3 nucleotides: TGTGCAAGTCGCCCCGGACAGTCGGAGAACACCGGGGAGCTGTTTTTT. Translated, it gives CASRPGQSENTGELFF.

This clone has just a few counts. The genes are TRBV7-9 and TRBJ1-3, with a weak D call TRBD1 (5 bases). V was pared by 1 base and J by 3 bases, with 10 bases between. This CDR3 is built from 15 residues. The V gene's germline CDR1 is SEHNR and CDR2 FQNEAQ (reference sequence). For the CDR3, the DNA is TGTGCCAGCAGCTTAGACAGGACGGGTGGAAACACCATATATTTT. It specifies CASSLDRTGGNTIYF.

This clone was counted ten times or more. The chain joins TRBV6-1 to TRBJ1-5; weak D call: TRBD1 (5 bases). CDR3 size: 15 residues. The V end lost 4 bases, the J end lost 1 base, and 11 bases lay between the germline ends. Germline CDR1 reads MNHNS; CDR2 reads SASEGT. CDR3 residues: CASSGQAGSNQPQHF. CDR3 DNA: TGTGCCAGCAGTGGGCAAGCAGGGAGCAATCAGCCCCAGCATTTT.

CDR3 residues: CAWRSGQGESQPQHF. The CDR3 region has the DNA TGTGCCTGGAGATCGGGACAGGGGGAAAGTCAGCCCCAGCATTTT. The rearrangement joins TRBV30 to TRBJ1-5; 11 bases match TRBD1. This CDR3 contains 15 residues. V was clipped by 3 bases and J by 6 bases; unmatched bases: 7. Germline loops: CDR1 GTSNPN, CDR2 SVGIG (reference sequence).

This clone was detected once. This chain links TRBV5-8 with TRBJ2-2, with D tentatively TRBD1 (6 bases). Trimming cost V 5 bases and J 3 bases, with 14 bases left between them. CDR1 and CDR2 (germline): SGHTS, YDEGEE. This CDR3 contains 15 residues. CDR3 DNA: TGTGCCAGCAGATTTGGACAGACTTACACCGGGGAGCTGTTTTTT. Its translation is CASRFGQTYTGELFF.

The chain combines TRBV30 with TRBJ2-1; perhaps TRBD2 as D (6 bases). Germline CDR1 GTSNPN, CDR2 SVGIG (reference sequence). The V gene lost 8 bases and the J gene lost 12 bases, with 14 bases spanning the gap. The CDR3 spans 10 residues. CDR3 nucleotides: TGTGCCCTGCGTCCCGGGGGGCAGTTCTTC. Encoded protein: CALRPGGQFF.

V is TRBV7-8 and J is TRBJ1-1; TRBD1 matches 8 bases. Trimming cost V 5 bases and J 8 bases; bases outside gene matches: 7. The germline V gene encodes CDR1 SGHVS and CDR2 FQNEAQ. This CDR3 is 13 amino acids long. The CDR3 DNA reads as TGTGCCAGCAGCCTAGACAGGGGCTTAGAAGCTTTCTTT. The encoded protein is CASSLDRGLEAFF.

The V gene is TRBV10-1, the J gene TRBJ2-7; TRBD2 matches at 7 bases. The germline CDR1 and CDR2 sequences are WNHNN and SYGVQD (reference sequence). After removal of 5 bases from V and 2 bases from J, the junction contained 6 bases not matched to a gene. The CDR3 covers 14 residues. The CDR3 DNA sequence: TGCGCCAGCAGTTCAGGACTAGTAACCTACGAGCAGTACTTC. This translates into CASSSGLVTYEQYF.

The rearrangement uses TRBV9 and TRBJ2-1; tentatively, D is TRBD1 (7 bases). The CDR3 sequence is 13 residues long. Germline lookup yields CDR1 SGDLS and CDR2 YYNGEE. V lost 3 bases to trimming and J lost 9 bases, with 13 bases between them. The CDR3 spells CASSDRGLTEQFF. CDR3 DNA: TGTGCCAGCAGCGACAGGGGACTGACTGAGCAGTTCTTC.

V is TRBV29-1 and J is TRBJ2-5; TRBD2 aligns across 7 bases. CDR1 and CDR2 (germline): SQVTM, ANQGSEA. CDR3 length equals 13 residues. V trimming: 1 base; J trimming: 2 bases; junction bases outside the gene matches: 1. The CDR3 coding sequence is TGCAGCGTTGAAGTGGGGGGGCAAGAGACCCAGTACTTC. Translated: CSVEVGGQETQYF. Drawing the rest from reference TRBV29-1 and TRBJ2-5, the complete variable domain is SAVISQKPSRDICQRGTSLTIQCQVDSQVTMMFWYRQQPGQSLTLIATANQGSEATYESGFVIDKFPISRPNLTFSTLTVSNMSPEDSSIYLCSVEVGGQETQYFGPGTRLLVL.

This clone was observed once. This rearrangement joins TRBV7-8 to TRBJ2-2, with D perhaps matching TRBD1 (6 bases). The length of the CDR3 is 16 residues. V gave up 5 bases and J gave up 4 bases, with 17 bases separating them. The germline gives CDR1 SGHVS, CDR2 FQNEAQ. The CDR3 loop is CASSQGVDRSTGELFF. The CDR3, as DNA: TGTGCCAGCAGCCAGGGCGTTGACAGGTCCACCGGGGAGCTGTTTTTT.

The chain recombines TRBV10-3 with TRBJ2-1; 8 bases are a match to TRBD1. In germline, CDR1 is ENHRY, CDR2 SYGVKD. The V gene end was trimmed by 7 bases and the J gene end by 2 bases; junction bases not matched to a gene: 7. The length of the CDR3 is 15 residues. The CDR3 nucleotides are TGTGCCATCATGAAGGACAGGGTGCCCTACAATGAGCAGTTCTTC. This encodes CAIMKDRVPYNEQFF.

The chain is built from TRBV4-1 and TRBJ2-5; weak D call: TRBD2 (6 bases). CDR3 length: 18 amino acids. The V and J ends lost 0 bases and 5 bases respectively, with 22 bases between them. The V gene's germline CDR1 is MGHRA and CDR2 YSYEKL. For the CDR3, the DNA is TGCGCCAGCAGCCAAGATCATCGGAGCGGGCCTCAATCGGAGACCCAGTACTTC. This sequence encodes CASSQDHRSGPQSETQYF.

V and J are TRBV4-1 and TRBJ1-4; D ambiguous. V shed 0 bases and J shed 4 bases, with 6 bases lying between them. The CDR3 is made up of 14 amino acids. Germline V gene sequence: CDR1 MGHRA, CDR2 YSYEKL. The CDR3 protein is CASSQDLGNEKLFF. In DNA form, the CDR3 reads TGCGCCAGCAGCCAAGACCTCGGTAATGAAAAACTGTTTTTT.

The chain combines TRBV15 with TRBJ2-7; 11 nucleotides align to TRBD1. The CDR3 totals 16 residues. Germline V gives CDR1 LNHNV, CDR2 YYDKDF (reference sequence). Trimming took 0 bases from V and 4 from J; bases not matched to a gene: 5. The CDR3 sequence: CATSRDRGQGAYEQYF. In DNA form, the CDR3 reads TGTGCCACCAGCAGAGATCGCGGACAGGGGGCTTACGAGCAGTACTTC.

The V gene is TRBV4-1, the J gene TRBJ2-1; 10 bases line up with TRBD2. The CDR3 is made up of 17 amino acids. Trimming removed 1 base from V and 6 bases from J; junction bases left unmatched: 9. The V gene's germline CDR1 is MGHRA and CDR2 YSYEKL. In DNA form, the CDR3 reads TGCGCCAGCAGCCAAGGGCTAGCGGGAGTCGAAGTCAATGAGCAGTTCTTC. This encodes CASSQGLAGVEVNEQFF.

This chain connects TRBV7-6 to TRBJ2-1; 8 bases agree with TRBD2. The trim removed 7 bases at V and 4 bases at J, leaving 9 bases unmatched. In germline, CDR1 is SGHVS, CDR2 FNYEAQ. This CDR3 is 15 amino acids long. The CDR3 reads CASNPEASGYNEQFF. DNA for the CDR3: TGTGCCAGCAACCCTGAGGCTAGCGGGTACAATGAGCAGTTCTTC.

The chain is built from TRBV4-1 and TRBJ2-7; 8 positions agree with TRBD2. This CDR3 has 16 residues. The junction had 5 bases not matched to a gene; V was cut back by 1 base and J by 0 bases. Germline V gene sequence: CDR1 MGHRA, CDR2 YSYEKL. The CDR3 sequence is CASSQGGGRSSYEQYF. Here the CDR3 DNA reads TGCGCCAGCAGCCAAGGGGGCGGGAGGAGCTCCTACGAGCAGTACTTC.